This TCR beta chain was recovered during a study of beta chain features in type 1 diabetes. Overall study context: On cell yields, gender and age, patients and healthy donors were similar.

This clone was seen a few times. Antigen specificity is unknown. The sequenced template was cDNA made from the entire isolated RNA. Read counts averaged about 3.57 million for samples of naive, central memory and regulatory T cells. The protocol was immunoSEQ multiplex PCR, while the TCRdb copy is restricted to in-frame clones and leaves out a portion. The sample has approximately 170,000 clones, roughly 8% seen once. CDR3 length: 15 amino acids. V was clipped by 3 bases and J by 3 bases, with 17 bases between them. Germline CDR1 is GTSNPN and CDR2 is SVGIG (reference sequence). The study's findings and limits: Significant though moderate, a shortening of TCRB CDR3s appeared in all four CD4+ subsets of Type 1 diabetes patients. Small HLA sub-analyses could not settle whether HLA shapes TCRB rearrangement.

The origin of this receptor is a man aged 18 to 30 with type 1 diabetes. The chain employs TRBV30 and TRBJ1-2; TRBD1 is a possible D gene (5 bases). Sequencing input: central memory CD4+ T cells from blood. The DNA of the CDR3 is TGTGCCTGGAGCCAACGGACAACTGGGGACTATGGCTACACCTTC. Translation: CAWSQRTTGDYGYTF.